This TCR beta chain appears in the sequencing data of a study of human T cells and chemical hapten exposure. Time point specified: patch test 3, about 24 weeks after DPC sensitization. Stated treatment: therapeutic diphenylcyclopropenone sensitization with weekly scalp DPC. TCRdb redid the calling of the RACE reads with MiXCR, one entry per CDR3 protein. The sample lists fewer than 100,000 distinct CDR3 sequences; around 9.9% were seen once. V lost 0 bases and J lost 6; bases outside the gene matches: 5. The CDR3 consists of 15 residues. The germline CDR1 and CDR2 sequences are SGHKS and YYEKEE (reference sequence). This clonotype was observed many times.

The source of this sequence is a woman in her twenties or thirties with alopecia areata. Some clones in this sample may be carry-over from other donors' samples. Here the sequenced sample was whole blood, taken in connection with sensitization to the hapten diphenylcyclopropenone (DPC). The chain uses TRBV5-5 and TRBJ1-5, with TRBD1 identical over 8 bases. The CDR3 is CASSLERQGSQPQHF. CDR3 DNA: TGTGCCAGCAGCTTGGAAAGACAGGGGAGTCAGCCCCAGCATTTT.